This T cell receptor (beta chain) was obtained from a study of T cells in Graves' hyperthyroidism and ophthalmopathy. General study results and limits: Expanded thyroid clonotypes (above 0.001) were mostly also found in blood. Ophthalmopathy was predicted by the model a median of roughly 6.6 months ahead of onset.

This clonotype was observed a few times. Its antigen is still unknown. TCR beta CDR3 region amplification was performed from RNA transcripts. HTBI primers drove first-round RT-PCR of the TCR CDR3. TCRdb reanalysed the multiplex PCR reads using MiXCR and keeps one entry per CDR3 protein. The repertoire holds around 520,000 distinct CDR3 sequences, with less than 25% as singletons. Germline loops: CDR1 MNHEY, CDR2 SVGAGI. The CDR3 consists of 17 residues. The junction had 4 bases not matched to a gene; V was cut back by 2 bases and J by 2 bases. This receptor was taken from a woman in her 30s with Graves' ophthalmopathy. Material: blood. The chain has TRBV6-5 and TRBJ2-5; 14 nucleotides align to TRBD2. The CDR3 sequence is CASSYPTSGGDQETQYF. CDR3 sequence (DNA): TGTGCCAGCAGTTACCCGACTAGCGGGGGGGATCAAGAGACCCAGTACTTC.